Listed below are T cell receptor beta chains from one sample, sequenced in a study of shared clonotypes between healthy human individuals. Sequenced by immunoSEQ multiplex PCR; TCRdb stores in-frame clones only, minus some. In the table there are more than 2 million clones, around 95% of which are singletons. What was sequenced was naive CD4+ T cells sorted from blood. The receptor source for this set is a man aged 18-30 years in good health. CDR3s leave out the opening cysteine and the closing phenylalanine or tryptophan.

j_call,v_call,cdr3_length,cdr3_aa
TRBJ2-1,TRBV9,13,ASSAALGRYNEQF
TRBJ2-3,TRBV2,13,ASRLLAGSTDTQY
TRBJ2-3,TRBV6-1,11,ASSRGAVDTQY
TRBJ1-4,TRBV28,12,ASSLRTTNEKLF
TRBJ2-2,TRBV6-5,12,ASRPGTPTGELF
TRBJ1-4,TRBV7-8,16,ASSPRSGGSATNEKLF
TRBJ2-7,TRBV2,13,ASSDIGLAAYEQY
TRBJ2-3,TRBV14,13,ASRRLAGGTDTQY
TRBJ1-2,TRBV28,10,ASNLGPYGYT
TRBJ2-7,TRBV4-1,14,ASSPALGQGSYEQY
TRBJ2-3,TRBV19,11,ASNGRGTDTQY
TRBJ2-1,TRBV11-2,13,ASSFSSGSLNEQF
TRBJ1-5,TRBV6-1,13,ASSFEPRGGEPQH
TRBJ2-1,TRBV18,13,ASSAGTGGINEQF
TRBJ2-5,TRBV6-6,11,ASTLQGFETQY
TRBJ1-6,TRBV19,13,ASSPAGGWNSPLH
TRBJ1-6,TRBV5-1,13,ASSARQGGNSPLH
TRBJ2-2,TRBV6-5,11,ASRSPNTGELF
TRBJ2-5,TRBV11-3,13,ASSHGGDYQETQY
TRBJ1-2,TRBV7-9,12,ASSPGQQTYGYT
TRBJ1-4,TRBV21-1,12,ASSKRGVSEKLF
TRBJ2-7,TRBV7-2,13,ASSLGGKRSYEQY
TRBJ2-2,TRBV18,13,ASSPPNKNTGELF
TRBJ2-7,TRBV7-2,12,ASSLEWRGYEQY
TRBJ2-5,TRBV6-6,14,ASSYSGTGAQETQY
TRBJ2-2,TRBV5-1,12,ASRPTLAPGELF
TRBJ2-3,TRBV14,11,ASSLLAGDTQY
TRBJ2-3,TRBV6-5,12,ASSRQGAADTQY
TRBJ1-2,TRBV13,15,ASSRGTGARWDYGYT
TRBJ1-2,TRBV6-5,11,ASSLLGWEGYT
TRBJ2-7,TRBV18,12,ASSPAGGPYEQY
TRBJ2-3,TRBV6-5,12,ASRRGSFTDTQY
TRBJ1-4,TRBV30,12,AWRGKRDREKLF
TRBJ1-5,TRBV18,10,ASSGDNQPQH
TRBJ1-1,TRBV18,12,ASSPVATNTEAF
TRBJ2-1,TRBV19,12,ASRTSSGSGAQF
TRBJ1-6,TRBV6-4,12,ASSDRSFNSPLH
TRBJ1-1,TRBV6-1,11,ASSEARNTEAF
TRBJ2-3,TRBV30,10,AWSDNTDTQY
TRBJ2-5,TRBV9,13,ASSVEAGPWWTQY
TRBJ1-5,TRBV7-2,13,ASSLTGTGGQPQH
TRBJ2-3,TRBV9,11,ASSVGGADTQY
TRBJ1-1,TRBV28,12,ASRGTPGGTEAF
TRBJ1-6,TRBV25-1,16,ASSGTPGTSKLGSPLH
TRBJ1-5,TRBV5-8,13,ASSPGQYSNQPQH
TRBJ1-2,TRBV5-5,10,ASSLSGYGYT
TRBJ2-7,TRBV18,12,ASSGLAGAYEQY
TRBJ2-7,TRBV9,12,ASSVVGTSGVLY
TRBJ2-3,TRBV5-1,11,ASSSSTGDTQY
TRBJ1-1,TRBV5-1,11,ASSLAVDTEAF
TRBJ1-1,TRBV30,13,AWSGLRGADTEAF
TRBJ2-3,TRBV30,11,AWSVGQTDTQY
TRBJ2-7,TRBV7-2,11,ASSYRDSLEQY
TRBJ2-2,TRBV7-6,13,ASSLGTENTGELF
TRBJ2-7,TRBV5-1,14,ASSSWTSEFSYEQY